One and the same sample provided the 16 T cell receptor beta chains below, sequenced in a study of cytomegalovirus exposure and HLA in healthy donors. Both 60 Vbeta primers and 13 Jbeta primers went into the PCR. TCRdb's table, derived via immunoSEQ multiplex PCR, lists solely in-frame clones and lacks some. The sample table sets out tens of thousands of clones. Sequenced sample: PBMCs. The source is a woman in her twenties or thirties in good health and CMV-seropositive.

This sequence joins TRBV28 and TRBJ1-2; D is unclear. The V end lost 1 base, the J end lost 7 bases, and 7 bases lay between the germline ends. Looked up from germline, CDR1 is MDHEN and CDR2 is SYDVKM. The CDR3 extends over 12 amino acids. For the CDR3, the DNA is TGTGCCAGCAGTTTATTCTCAGTTGGCTACACCTTC. Residues: CASSLFSVGYTF.

V gene TRBV5-6 combines with J gene TRBJ1-3; D is unresolved. There are 15 residues in the CDR3. Germline CDR1 SGHDT, CDR2 YYEEEE. V was pared by 0 bases and J by 7 bases, with 14 bases between. This chain's CDR3 is CASSLGQSLVNTIYF. CDR3 bases: TGTGCCAGCAGCTTGGGGCAATCCTTGGTCAACACCATATATTTT. The full variable domain, completed using reference TRBV5-6 and TRBJ1-3, is DAGVTQSPTHLIKTRGQQVTLRCSPKSGHDTVSWYQQALGQGPQFIFQYYEEEERQRGNFPDRFSGHQFPNYSSELNVNALLLGDSALYLCASSLGQSLVNTIYFGEGSWLTVV.

The chain has TRBV9 and TRBJ2-7; a weak D match, TRBD2 (5 bases). The V gene lost 0 bases and the J gene lost 7 bases, with 8 bases spanning the gap. The CDR3 covers 12 residues. In germline, CDR1 is SGDLS, CDR2 YYNGEE. The CDR3 DNA follows: TGTGCCAGCAGCGTAGGGACGGGGGAGCAGTACTTC. This sequence encodes CASSVGTGEQYF.

CDR3 sequence reads: CSGGDYEQYF. The CDR3 coding sequence is TGCAGCGGGGGGGACTACGAGCAGTACTTC. V gene TRBV29-1 combines with J gene TRBJ2-7; D perhaps matches TRBD2 (6 bases). V was shortened by 7 bases and J by 3 bases, with 7 bases between the two germline ends. Germline-derived CDR1 and CDR2 are SQVTM and ANQGSEA. This CDR3 has 10 residues.

This clone counts as large (0.1 to 1%) by frequency. J is TRBJ2-7 and V is TRBV10-3, with 10 bases lining up with TRBD2. Trimming removed 4 bases from V and 1 base from J; junction bases left unmatched: 10. The CDR3 covers 17 residues. In germline, CDR1 is ENHRY, CDR2 SYGVKD. CDR3 loop: CAISVGLAGVASYEQYF. The DNA of the CDR3 is TGTGCCATCAGTGTAGGTCTAGCGGGGGTTGCTTCCTACGAGCAGTACTTC.

The chain uses TRBV9 and TRBJ2-5; 7 bases map to TRBD1. Germline-derived CDR1 and CDR2 are SGDLS and YYNGEE. The CDR3 runs to 19 residues. V shed 0 bases and J 4 bases; nucleotides not matched to a gene: 18. DNA of the CDR3: TGTGCCAGCAGCGTAGAGATGACAGGGTTGCTGCCGTGGCGAGAGACCCAGTACTTC. Protein: CASSVEMTGLLPWRETQYF. Complete variable domain (other parts from reference TRBV9 and TRBJ2-5): DSGVTQTPKHLITATGQRVTLRCSPRSGDLSVYWYQQSLDQGLQFLIQYYNGEERAKGNILERFSAQQFPDLHSELNLSSLELGDSALYFCASSVEMTGLLPWRETQYFGPGTRLLVL.

The gene calls are TRBV28 and TRBJ2-7; D uncertain. The CDR3 consists of 15 residues. Germline-derived CDR1 and CDR2 are MDHEN and SYDVKM. V lost 6 bases and J lost 2, with 17 bases in between. The CDR3 sequence: CASSIDSLLPYEQYF. CDR3 DNA sequence: TGTGCCAGCAGCATAGACTCACTACTCCCCTACGAGCAGTACTTC.

The chain uses TRBV6-1 and TRBJ1-4; a possible D gene is TRBD1 (5 bases). The ends were cut back, 3 bases at V and 7 bases at J, with 18 bases in the middle. The CDR3 runs 16 residues. The germline CDR1 and CDR2 sequences are MNHNS and SASEGT. CDR3 protein: CASSDPNRLGGEKLFF. The CDR3 nucleotides read TGTGCCAGCAGTGATCCCAACAGGTTGGGGGGTGAAAAACTGTTTTTT.

The chain recombines TRBV5-1 with TRBJ1-1; 7 bases match TRBD1. Trimming took 8 bases from V and 4 from J; bases not matched to a gene: 11. CDR3 length: 14 amino acids. Germline V gives CDR1 SGHRS, CDR2 YFSETQ. The CDR3 DNA reads TGCGCCAGTAACCAGGGGGTTTCGGGCACTGAAGCTTTCTTT. Translation: CASNQGVSGTEAFF.

The chain has TRBV25-1 and TRBJ2-3; TRBD1 matches 7 bases. The CDR3 runs to 13 residues. Losses at the gene ends were 6 bases for V and 4 bases for J; bases not matched to a gene: 4. Per the germline V gene, CDR1 is MGHDK and CDR2 is SYGVNS. The CDR3 DNA reads as TGTGCCAGCAGGGACAGGTTGGCAGATACGCAGTATTTT. Amino acid sequence: CASRDRLADTQYF. Filled out from reference TRBV25-1 and TRBJ2-3, the complete variable domain reads EADIYQTPRYLVIGTGKKITLECSQTMGHDKMYWYQQDPGMELHLIHYSYGVNSTEKGDLSSESTVSRIRTEHFPLTLESARPSHTSQYLCASRDRLADTQYFGPGTRLTVL.

As to this clone: This CDR3 is also generated by other DNA sequences in the sample. V gene TRBV30 combines with J gene TRBJ2-2; weak D call: TRBD2 (6 bases). Trimming removed 0 bases from V and 0 bases from J, with 11 bases in between. The CDR3 is made up of 16 amino acids. Per germline, CDR1 GTSNPN and CDR2 SVGIG (reference sequence). The CDR3 sequence is CAWSVGEATNTGELFF. CDR3 DNA sequence: TGTGCCTGGAGTGTAGGGGAGGCCACGAACACCGGGGAGCTGTTTTTT. The full variable domain, in which reference TRBV30 and TRBJ2-2 provide the parts outside the CDR3, is SQTIHQWPATLVQPVGSPLSLECTVEGTSNPNLYWYRQAAGRGLQLLFYSVGIGQISSEVPQNLSASRPQDRQFILSSKKLLLSDSGFYLCAWSVGEATNTGELFFGEGSRLTVL.

The chain recombines TRBV15 with TRBJ1-2, with D possibly being TRBD1 (6 bases). Trimming pared 5 bases from V and 1 base from J, leaving 14 bases between. The CDR3 has 15 residues. Germline assignment: CDR1 LNHNV and CDR2 YYDKDF (reference sequence). In DNA form, the CDR3 reads TGTGCCACCAGCCCTTATACGGACAGTAACTATGGCTACACCTTC. Its translation is CATSPYTDSNYGYTF.

The J gene is TRBJ2-3, the V gene TRBV9; the D is unclear. The CDR3 covers 16 residues. Trimming left V 0 bases short and J 0 bases short, with 11 bases between. Looked up from germline, CDR1 is SGDLS and CDR2 is YYNGEE. The CDR3 DNA reads as TGTGCCAGCAGCGTAGTAATGGCGACTAGCACAGATACGCAGTATTTT. Translating gives CASSVVMATSTDTQYF.

The chain recombines TRBV9 with TRBJ2-1; 9 nucleotides agree with TRBD1. The CDR3 sequence is 15 residues long. Germline-derived CDR1 and CDR2 are SGDLS and YYNGEE. V was pared by 2 bases and J by 6 bases, with 6 bases of the junction left unmatched. The CDR3 DNA is TGTGCCAGCAGCGTTACGGGACAGGGCGGCAATGAGCAGTTCTTC. Its translation: CASSVTGQGGNEQFF.

The gene calls are TRBV30 and TRBJ2-5; 8 positions match TRBD1. V gave up 4 bases and J gave up 1 base; unmatched junction bases: 2. CDR3 size: 13 residues. Germline lookup yields CDR1 GTSNPN and CDR2 SVGIG (reference sequence). This chain's CDR3 is CAWTTGVQETQYF. In nucleotides, the CDR3 is TGTGCCTGGACGACAGGGGTCCAAGAGACCCAGTACTTC. Looking up the rest from reference TRBV30 and TRBJ2-5 gives the full variable domain: SQTIHQWPATLVQPVGSPLSLECTVEGTSNPNLYWYRQAAGRGLQLLFYSVGIGQISSEVPQNLSASRPQDRQFILSSKKLLLSDSGFYLCAWTTGVQETQYFGPGTRLLVL.

The chain carries TRBV5-4 and TRBJ1-2; no clear D gene. Germline lookup yields CDR1 SGHNT and CDR2 YYREEE (reference sequence). This CDR3 comprises 14 residues. Trimming stripped 4 bases from V and 5 bases from J, with 15 bases between. For the CDR3, the DNA is TGTGCCAGCAGCGTGGGGAGCGACGTGTATGGCTACACCTTC. It encodes CASSVGSDVYGYTF.